The clone carrying this T cell receptor (beta chain) was recorded at least ten times. What it binds is not known. The DNA ends 3 residues before the CDR3 does, and the rest of the CDR3 is filled in from the germline J gene. The entry originates in a study of T cell clonality in common variable immunodeficiency. Method: immunoSEQ multiplex PCR; TCRdb's copy keeps in-frame clones and lacks some. Altogether 30,000 to 40,000 clones were found in the sample, and no singletons occur. Study results and limitations: CVID subjects shared fewer TCRbeta clones than healthy controls did.

The CDR3 covers 16 residues. V gave up 4 bases and J gave up 6 bases; unmatched junction bases: 6. Sequences were obtained from peripheral blood mononuclear cells. The TCR sequence derives from a person aged 18-70 years in good health. The rearrangement links TRBV5-3 to TRBJ2-2; 13 bases agree with TRBD2. TRBV5-3 is flagged as an ORF with uncertain function. Incomplete CDR3 DNA: TGTGCCAGAAGCAAGGGACTAGCGGGAACTTCCGGGGAG. Protein: CARSKGLAGTSGE. Given in full, the CDR3 is CARSKGLAGTSGELFF.